One and the same sample provided the 11 T cell receptor beta chains below, sequenced in a study of PD-1 blockade in classical Hodgkin lymphoma. This table comes from immunoSEQ multiplex PCR, and its TCRdb copy is limited to in-frame clones, with some not included. The sample has about 15,000 clones, about 86% seen once. Time point noted: newly diagnosed, previously untreated cHL patient sample. Purification of CD4+ T cells from thawed PBMCs was performed via magnetic negative selection. The sample was CD4+ T cells from blood. The receptors originated from a human donor with classical Hodgkin lymphoma.

CDR3: CASSLVVGLAGSTDTQYF. The CDR3, as DNA: TGTGCCAGCAGCTTAGTAGTGGGACTAGCGGGAAGCACAGATACGCAGTATTTT. The V gene is TRBV7-2, the J gene TRBJ2-3; 13 bases are a match to TRBD2. This CDR3 has 18 residues. Germline CDR1 is SGHTA and CDR2 is FQGNSA. The V and J ends lost 1 base and 0 bases, in that order; junction bases with no gene match: 4.

This clone was detected only once. CDR3 sequence: CASSGTSGGRRTQYF. The CDR3 DNA reads as TGTGCCAGCAGCGGGACTAGCGGGGGGAGGCGGACCCAGTACTTC. The V and J genes are TRBV7-2 and TRBJ2-5; 15 bases agree with TRBD2. The V and J ends lost 5 bases and 7 bases, in that order; junction bases with no gene match: 5. The CDR3 spans 15 residues. Germline-derived CDR1 and CDR2 are SGHTA and FQGNSA.

This chain connects TRBV5-1 to TRBJ2-7, with D tentatively TRBD1 or TRBD2 (5 bases each). Germline-derived CDR1 and CDR2 are SGHRS and YFSETQ. The CDR3 has 14 amino acids. Trimming shortened V by 0 bases and J by 3 bases, and 10 bases separated the two germline ends. CDR3 loop: CASSLGRGGYEQYF. Here the CDR3 DNA reads TGCGCCAGCAGCTTGGGTCGGGGCGGCTACGAGCAGTACTTC.

The chain is built from TRBV27 and TRBJ1-1, with 8 positions matching TRBD1. J was trimmed by 0 bases and V by 5 bases; bases with no gene match: 5. This CDR3 is 15 amino acids long. From germline, CDR1 is MNHEY and CDR2 SMNVEV (reference sequence). CDR3: CASSPTGGVNTEAFF. CDR3 bases: TGTGCCAGCAGTCCAACAGGGGGTGTGAACACTGAAGCTTTCTTT.

Here the CDR3 reads CAWGTSGRAPEQFF. The CDR3 nucleotides are TGTGCCTGGGGGACTAGCGGGAGGGCTCCTGAGCAGTTCTTC. This chain joins TRBV30 and TRBJ2-1; 16 bases map to TRBD2. Germline assignment: CDR1 GTSNPN and CDR2 SVGIG (reference sequence). The ends lost 5 bases at V and 9 bases at J; junction bases unmatched: 4. The length of the CDR3 is 14 residues. Based on the CDR3 plus reference TRBV30 and TRBJ2-1, the full variable domain is SQTIHQWPATLVQPVGSPLSLECTVEGTSNPNLYWYRQAAGRGLQLLFYSVGIGQISSEVPQNLSASRPQDRQFILSSKKLLLSDSGFYLCAWGTSGRAPEQFFGPGTRLTVL.

The chain joins TRBV5-4 to TRBJ1-2, with D unresolved. The CDR3 is 14 residues long. Trimming removed 5 bases from V and 2 bases from J, with 13 bases in between. CDR1 is SGHNT, CDR2 YYREEE, per germline (reference sequence). DNA for the CDR3: TGTGCCAGCAGGTCCCCGGGAGAGAACTATGGCTACACCTTC. Translated, it gives CASRSPGENYGYTF.

The V and J genes are TRBV27 and TRBJ1-3; 9 bases are a match to TRBD1. This CDR3 has 16 residues. Germline values: CDR1 MNHEY, CDR2 SMNVEV (reference sequence). Germline trimming cut 9 bases from V and 2 bases from J; bases unmatched to any gene: 11. CDR3 amino acids: CASSTLDRGAGNTIYF. The CDR3 DNA reads TGTGCCAGTTCTACACTAGACAGGGGGGCTGGAAACACCATATATTTT.

The sample holds a few counts of this clone. The CDR3 coding sequence is TGTGCCAGTAGTATACCCGGGGTCTACGAGCAGTACTTC. This translates into CASSIPGVYEQYF. This chain joins TRBV19 and TRBJ2-7, with D perhaps TRBD2 (5 bases). V was shortened by 2 bases and J by 3 bases, with 8 bases between the two germline ends. This CDR3 is built from 13 residues. Germline lookup yields CDR1 LNHDA and CDR2 SQIVND (reference sequence).

This rearrangement joins TRBV10-3 to TRBJ2-6; TRBD1 is a possible D gene (6 bases). Germline CDR1 and CDR2: ENHRY and SYGVKD. With 8 bases removed from V and 2 bases from J, the gap between germline ends came to 16 bases. The CDR3 is 16 amino acids. CDR3 sequence (DNA): TGTGCCATCGGGGCAGGGGAAGTTCCTGGGGCCAACGTCCTGACTTTC. Its translation: CAIGAGEVPGANVLTF.

The rearrangement uses TRBV4-2 and TRBJ2-5; D assignment may be TRBD1 or TRBD2 (5 bases each). The germline V gene encodes CDR1 LGHNA and CDR2 YNFKEQ. The CDR3 spans 15 residues. V was cut by 0 bases and J by 4 bases, with 12 bases left in between. The DNA for the CDR3 is TGTGCCAGCAGCCAAGAGGTGAGGGGTGGAGAGACCCAGTACTTC. Translation gives CASSQEVRGGETQYF.

This clone was recorded only once. The rearrangement joins TRBV5-1 to TRBJ1-2, with D unresolved. This CDR3 is built from 14 residues. The germline V and J ends were trimmed by 0 bases and 2 bases, with 8 bases remaining between them. Germline V gene sequence: CDR1 SGHRS, CDR2 YFSETQ. The CDR3 spells CASSLVPANYGYTF. The CDR3 DNA reads as TGCGCCAGCAGCTTGGTGCCGGCGAACTATGGCTACACCTTC.